This T cell receptor (beta chain) was sequenced in a study of T cell responses to AZD1222 COVID-19 vaccine. The assay was immunoSEQ multiplex PCR, and TCRdb's table has in-frame clones only and misses some. The profile shows some 180,000 clones, approximately 95% of them singletons. The sequence was collected from an adult who received the MenACWY meningococcal vaccine as a control. The sample consisted of peripheral blood, taken 28 days after the second dose of the MenACWY control vaccine.

The CDR3, as DNA: TGCAGCGTCAACGGAGGGGGGGCACCTGGGACTGAAGCTTTCTTT. Encoded protein: CSVNGGGAPGTEAFF. J is TRBJ1-1 and V is TRBV29-1; maybe TRBD1 (6 bases). The length of the CDR3 is 15 residues. Trimming shortened V by 6 bases and J by 5 bases, and 22 bases separated the two germline ends. The V gene's germline CDR1 is SQVTM and CDR2 ANQGSEA.